This T cell receptor (beta chain) was recovered during a study of OX40 agonist ivuxolimab in advanced cancers. Study findings and constraints: The average count of expanded clones was higher among CD8+ T cells than among CD4+.

Germline-derived CDR1 and CDR2 are KGHSH and LQKENI. There are 14 residues in the CDR3. V was cut by 2 bases and J by 1 base, with 8 bases left in between. Measured with immunoSEQ multiplex PCR; TCRdb has only the in-frame clones, and not every one. The data contain approximately 55,000 clones, 70% to 90% of them singletons. A remark on this clone: Its cognate antigen is unknown.

The specimen was CD4+ or CD8+ T cells sorted from blood, collected in a trial of the OX40 agonist ivuxolimab. The origin of this receptor is an adult with an advanced solid tumor such as melanoma, head and neck, liver or kidney cancer. This chain joins TRBV18 and TRBJ1-1; no clear D. CDR3 loop: CASSPFASNTEAFF. CDR3 sequence (DNA): TGTGCCAGCTCACCATTTGCTTCGAACACTGAAGCTTTCTTT. Variable domain in full (rest from reference TRBV18 and TRBJ1-1): NAGVMQNPRHLVRRRGQEARLRCSPMKGHSHVYWYRQLPEEGLKFMVYLQKENIIDESGMPKERFSAEFPKEGPSILRIQQVVRGDSAAYFCASSPFASNTEAFFGQGTRLTVV.